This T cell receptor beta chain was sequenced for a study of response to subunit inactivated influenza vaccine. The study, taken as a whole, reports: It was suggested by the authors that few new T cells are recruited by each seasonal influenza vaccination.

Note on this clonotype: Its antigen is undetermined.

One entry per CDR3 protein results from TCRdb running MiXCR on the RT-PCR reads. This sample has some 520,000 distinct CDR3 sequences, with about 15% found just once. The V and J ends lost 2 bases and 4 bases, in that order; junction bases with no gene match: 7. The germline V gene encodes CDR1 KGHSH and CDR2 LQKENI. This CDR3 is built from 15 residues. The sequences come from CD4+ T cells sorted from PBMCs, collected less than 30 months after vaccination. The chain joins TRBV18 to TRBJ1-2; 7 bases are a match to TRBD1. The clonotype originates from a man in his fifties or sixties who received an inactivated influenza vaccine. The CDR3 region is CASSPFGQDLYGYTF. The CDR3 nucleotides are TGTGCCAGCTCACCATTCGGACAGGACCTCTATGGCTACACCTTC.